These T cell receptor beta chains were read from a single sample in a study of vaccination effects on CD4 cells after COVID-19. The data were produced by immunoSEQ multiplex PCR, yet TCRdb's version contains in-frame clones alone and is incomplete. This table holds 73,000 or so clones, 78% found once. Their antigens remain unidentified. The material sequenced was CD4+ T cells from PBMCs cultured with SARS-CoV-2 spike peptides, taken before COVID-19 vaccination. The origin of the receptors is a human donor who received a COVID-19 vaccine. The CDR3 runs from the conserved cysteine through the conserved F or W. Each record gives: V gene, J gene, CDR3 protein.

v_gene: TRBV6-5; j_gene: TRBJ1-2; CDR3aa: CASKSSGRKDGYTF
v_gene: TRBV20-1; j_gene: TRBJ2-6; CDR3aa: CSASSSGANVLTF
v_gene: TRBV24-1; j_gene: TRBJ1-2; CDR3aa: CATSSDGANYGYTF
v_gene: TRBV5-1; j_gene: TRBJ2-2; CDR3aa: CASSLGGPGTSTGELFF
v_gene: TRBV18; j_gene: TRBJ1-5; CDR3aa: CASSIGDEPQHF
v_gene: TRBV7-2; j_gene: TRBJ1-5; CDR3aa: CASSARGPQHF
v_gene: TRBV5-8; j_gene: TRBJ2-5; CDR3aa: CASSLGASETQYF
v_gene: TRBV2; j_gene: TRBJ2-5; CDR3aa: CASSAVTRETQYF
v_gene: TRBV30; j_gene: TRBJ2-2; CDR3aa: CAWNRGTNTGELFF
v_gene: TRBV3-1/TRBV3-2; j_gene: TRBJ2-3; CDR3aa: CASSQDSLVRTSTDTQYF
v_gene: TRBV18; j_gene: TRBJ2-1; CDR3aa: CASSPGSDRYNEQFF
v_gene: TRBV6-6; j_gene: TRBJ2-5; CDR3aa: CASSYINSLETQYF
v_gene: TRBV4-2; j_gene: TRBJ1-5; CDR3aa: CASSHTQGATQPQHF
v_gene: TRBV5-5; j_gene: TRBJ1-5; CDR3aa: CASSSGTGLYQPQHF
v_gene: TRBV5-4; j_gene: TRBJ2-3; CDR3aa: CATSPGIGTDTQYF
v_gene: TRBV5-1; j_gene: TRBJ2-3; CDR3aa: CASSFDRASTDTQYF
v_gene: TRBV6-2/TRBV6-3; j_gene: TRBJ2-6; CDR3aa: CASSKSRGGGANVLTF
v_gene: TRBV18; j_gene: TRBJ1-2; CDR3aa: CASSPNRVPNYGYTF
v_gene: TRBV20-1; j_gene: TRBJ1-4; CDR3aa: CSASLGHNQEKLFF
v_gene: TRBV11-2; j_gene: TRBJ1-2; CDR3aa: CASSFGQGAYGYTF
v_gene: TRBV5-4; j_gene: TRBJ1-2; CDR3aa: CASSFGAGGYTF
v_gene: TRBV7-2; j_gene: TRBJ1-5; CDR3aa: CASSGTGVFQPQHF
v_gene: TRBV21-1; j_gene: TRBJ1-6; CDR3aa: CAPHAGSSYNSPLHF
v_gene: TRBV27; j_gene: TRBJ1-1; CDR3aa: CASRNGGVGTEAFF
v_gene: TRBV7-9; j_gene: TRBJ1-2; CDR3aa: CASSLSGRDRVIGYTF
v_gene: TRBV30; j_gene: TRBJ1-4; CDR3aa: CAWSYLNEKLFF
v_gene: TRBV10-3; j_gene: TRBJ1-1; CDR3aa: CAIREVVRAEAFF
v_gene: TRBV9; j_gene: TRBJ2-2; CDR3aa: CASSVQGVGELFF
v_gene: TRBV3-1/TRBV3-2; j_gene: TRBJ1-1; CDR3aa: CASSLGHATEAFF
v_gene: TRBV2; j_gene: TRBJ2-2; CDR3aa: CASSEVAGGPNTGELFF
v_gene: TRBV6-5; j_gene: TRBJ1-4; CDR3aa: CASSGGLGQYEKLFF
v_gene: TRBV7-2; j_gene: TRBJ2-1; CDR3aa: CASSFSSGSYNEQFF
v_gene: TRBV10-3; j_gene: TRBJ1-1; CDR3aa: CAIRQGHEAFF
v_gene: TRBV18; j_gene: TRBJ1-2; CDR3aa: CASSPTGTPDYGYTF
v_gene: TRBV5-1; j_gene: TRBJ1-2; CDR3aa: CASSLGSPYGYTF
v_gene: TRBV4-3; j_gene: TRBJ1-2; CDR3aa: CASSESLTNYGYTF
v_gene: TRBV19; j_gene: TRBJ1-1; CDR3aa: CASSRRGEGTEAFF
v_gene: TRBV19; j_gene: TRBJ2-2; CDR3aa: CASSFLYGGAGELFF
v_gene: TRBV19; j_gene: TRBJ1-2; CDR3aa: CASSRGDRSYGYTF
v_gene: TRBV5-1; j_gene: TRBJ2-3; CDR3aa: CASSSVAATDTQYF
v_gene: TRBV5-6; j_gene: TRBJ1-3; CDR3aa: CASSLEGTGVGNTIYF
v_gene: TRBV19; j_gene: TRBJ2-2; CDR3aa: CASSTPGLAVAAGELFF
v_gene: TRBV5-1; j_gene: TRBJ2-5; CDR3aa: CASSPGQAGETQYF
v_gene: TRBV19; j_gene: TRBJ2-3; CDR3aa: CASTTGVGDTQYF
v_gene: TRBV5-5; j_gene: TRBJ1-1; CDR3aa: CASSFARTGGTEAFF
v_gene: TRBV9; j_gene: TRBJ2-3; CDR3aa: CASSVGVGGYTDTQYF
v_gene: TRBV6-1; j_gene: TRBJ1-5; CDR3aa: CASSEGAGNQPQHF
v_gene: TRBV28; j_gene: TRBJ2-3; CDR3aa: CASSLPGQSQYF
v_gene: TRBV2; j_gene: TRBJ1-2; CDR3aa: CASSLTWGQGAKKTGYTF
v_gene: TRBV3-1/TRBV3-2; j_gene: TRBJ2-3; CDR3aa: CASSGQVLGTDTQYF
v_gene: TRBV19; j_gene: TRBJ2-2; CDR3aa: CASSGLAGGLGVTGELFF
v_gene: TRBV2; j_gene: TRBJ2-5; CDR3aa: CASSTLGETQYF
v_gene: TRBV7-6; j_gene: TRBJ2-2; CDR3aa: CASSSGNPGELFF